This passage covers 12 T cell receptor beta chains from one sample sequenced in a study of cytomegalovirus exposure and HLA in healthy donors. The PCR employed 60 Vbeta primers together with 13 Jbeta primers. Sequencing was performed with immunoSEQ multiplex PCR; in TCRdb, only in-frame clones are kept and a portion is missing. The sample yields 100,000 to 150,000 clones, about 85% seen once. The sequenced material came from PBMCs. The receptors originated from a man younger than 35 in good health and CMV-seropositive.

This clone was detected only once. The V gene is TRBV7-9, the J gene TRBJ1-5; the D is unclear. The germline V gene has CDR1 SEHNR and CDR2 FQNEAQ (reference sequence). The ends were cut back, 2 bases at V and 3 bases at J, with 11 bases in the middle. This CDR3 spans 15 amino acids. This chain's CDR3 is CASSLSEVPNQPQHF. The CDR3 bases are TGTGCCAGCAGCTTATCCGAGGTCCCCAATCAGCCCCAGCATTTT.

The chain is built from TRBV7-8 and TRBJ1-1, with D possibly being TRBD1 (5 bases). The CDR3 is 16 amino acids. Germline V gene data show CDR1 as SGHVS and CDR2 as FQNEAQ. V was pared by 5 bases and J by 11 bases, with 27 bases between. CDR3 residues: CASSRPANGPPTGAFF. The CDR3 coding sequence is TGTGCCAGCAGCCGACCAGCCAACGGACCTCCCACAGGCGCTTTCTTT.

This chain connects TRBV5-5 to TRBJ2-2, with 10 bases matching TRBD2. Trimming removed 2 bases from V and 2 bases from J; junction bases left unmatched: 3. The CDR3 loop spans 16 amino acids. Per germline, CDR1 SGHKS and CDR2 YYEKEE (reference sequence). The CDR3 region has the DNA TGTGCCAGCAGCTTTTCTAGCGGGAGTAACACCGGGGAGCTGTTTTTT. Residues: CASSFSSGSNTGELFF.

The chain has TRBV6-5 and TRBJ2-7; 7 nucleotides agree with TRBD1. The CDR3 is 13 amino acids. Germline values: CDR1 MNHEY, CDR2 SVGAGI. V lost 9 bases, J lost 0 bases, and 5 bases stayed unmatched. This chain's CDR3 is CASHRDSSYEQYF. CDR3 nucleotides: TGTGCCAGTCACCGGGACAGCTCCTACGAGCAGTACTTC.

J is TRBJ2-2 and V is TRBV19; TRBD2 matches at 9 bases. V gave up 3 bases and J gave up 3 bases; unmatched junction bases: 8. The length of the CDR3 is 17 residues. CDR1 is LNHDA, CDR2 SQIVND, per germline (reference sequence). The CDR3 sequence is CASSMGPSGTYTGELFF. The CDR3 DNA reads as TGTGCCAGTAGTATGGGACCTAGCGGGACCTACACCGGGGAGCTGTTTTTT.

The chain joins TRBV27 to TRBJ1-1; 8 nucleotides agree with TRBD1. The CDR3 has 15 residues. J was trimmed by 4 bases and V by 3 bases; bases with no gene match: 7. Per the germline V gene, CDR1 is MNHEY and CDR2 is SMNVEV (reference sequence). CDR3 sequence reads: CASSFWGDRGTEAFF. The CDR3, as DNA: TGTGCCAGCAGTTTTTGGGGCGACAGGGGCACTGAAGCTTTCTTT.

The gene calls are TRBV6-1 and TRBJ2-7, with 7 bases fitting TRBD1. With 4 bases clipped from V and 4 bases from J, the junction kept 10 bases outside the gene matches. Germline V gives CDR1 MNHNS, CDR2 SASEGT. The CDR3 runs to 15 residues. CDR3 sequence reads: CASSARQGGSYEQYF. DNA of the CDR3: TGTGCCAGCAGTGCCCGACAGGGTGGGTCGTACGAGCAGTACTTC.

V gene TRBV5-3 combines with J gene TRBJ2-6; TRBD2 might be the D (7 bases). TRBV5-3 is designated an ORF whose function remains uncertain. The CDR3 runs 22 residues. V lost 4 bases and J lost 0, with 29 bases in between. CDR3 loop: CARSTGEGPAGEKSSGANVLTF. In DNA, the CDR3 is TGTGCCAGAAGCACGGGGGAGGGGCCGGCAGGGGAAAAGAGCTCTGGGGCCAACGTCCTGACTTTC.

The CDR3 protein is CASSPRSTGDYGYTF. The CDR3 coding sequence is TGTGCCAGCTCACCAAGGTCGACAGGGGACTATGGCTACACCTTC. The rearrangement joins TRBV18 to TRBJ1-2; 8 bases fit TRBD1. V shed 2 bases, J shed 3 bases, and the junction held 5 bases outside the gene matches. Germline V CDR1 and CDR2: KGHSH, LQKENI. The CDR3 consists of 15 residues.

CDR3 bases: TGCGCCAGCAGCCAAGATTCCCAAGGACAGGGAACTTCCAATTCACCCCTCCACTTT. Amino acids: CASSQDSQGQGTSNSPLHF. The chain has TRBV4-1 and TRBJ1-6, with 8 bases identical to TRBD1. Trimming removed 0 bases from V and 7 bases from J; junction bases left unmatched: 14. Germline V gene sequence: CDR1 MGHRA, CDR2 YSYEKL. The CDR3 has 19 amino acids.

The chain is built from TRBV7-9 and TRBJ1-2; possibly TRBD1 for D (6 bases). The CDR3 has 14 amino acids. V lost 3 bases, J lost 4 bases, and 12 bases lay in between. CDR1 SEHNR and CDR2 FQNEAQ come from the germline V gene (reference sequence). The CDR3 is CASSLDGGLYGYTF. The DNA of the CDR3 is TGTGCCAGCAGCTTGGACGGGGGGCTCTATGGCTACACCTTC.

The chain recombines TRBV7-9 with TRBJ2-3; D gene uncertain. This CDR3 contains 16 residues. V lost 5 bases, J lost 3 bases, and 18 bases lay in between. From germline, CDR1 is SEHNR and CDR2 FQNEAQ (reference sequence). CDR3 sequence reads: CASSHPRRIQTDTQYF. The CDR3 bases are TGTGCCAGCAGCCACCCCCGGCGGATCCAGACAGATACGCAGTATTTT. The full variable domain, in which reference TRBV7-9 and TRBJ2-3 provide the parts outside the CDR3, is DTGVSQNPRHKITKRGQNVTFRCDPISEHNRLYWYRQTLGQGPEFLTYFQNEAQLEKSRLLSDRFSAERPKGSFSTLEIQRTEQGDSAMYLCASSHPRRIQTDTQYFGPGTRLTVL.